The 13 T cell receptor beta chains in this list originate from one sample, sequenced in a study of cytomegalovirus exposure and HLA in healthy donors. PCR was performed using 60 Vbeta and 13 Jbeta primers. TCRdb's table, derived via immunoSEQ multiplex PCR, lists solely in-frame clones and lacks some. The sample has approximately 90,000 clones, about 75% seen once. The source material was PBMCs. These receptors all stem from a man aged 40-55 years in good health and CMV-seronegative.

This chain links TRBV30 with TRBJ2-1; 7 nucleotides agree with TRBD1. CDR1 and CDR2 (germline): GTSNPN, SVGIG (reference sequence). The CDR3 runs to 14 residues. V shed 2 bases, J shed 10 bases, and the junction held 11 bases outside the gene matches. CDR3 DNA: TGTGCCTGGAGTACTGGAGTAGGGGGCGGCGAGCAGTTCTTC. It encodes CAWSTGVGGGEQFF.

This sequence joins TRBV28 and TRBJ2-7, with TRBD1 matching over 7 bases. Germline CDR1 is MDHEN and CDR2 is SYDVKM. Unmatched junction bases numbered 11, after V lost 4 bases and J lost 5 bases. The CDR3 is made up of 15 amino acids. This CDR3 is CASSSIRTGEDEQYF. CDR3 DNA: TGTGCCAGCAGTTCCATACGGACAGGTGAGGACGAGCAGTACTTC.

The chain is built from TRBV12-5 and TRBJ2-7; the match to TRBD2 covers 9 bases. This CDR3 region has 15 residues. V shed 7 bases and J 8 bases; nucleotides not matched to a gene: 15. Looked up from germline, CDR1 is LGHNT and CDR2 is FRNRAP. In DNA form, the CDR3 reads TGTGCTAGTGCCCTAGCCGGGACTAGCTCTTTCAAGCAGTACTTC. This codes for CASALAGTSSFKQYF.

The chain couples TRBV18 to TRBJ2-7; a weak D match, TRBD2 (5 bases). Germline CDR1 and CDR2: KGHSH and LQKENI. The CDR3 contains 15 residues. Trimming took off 0 bases at V and 3 bases at J, with 12 bases between the two ends. CDR3 sequence: CASSPPTEGHYEQYF. As DNA, the CDR3 is TGTGCCAGCTCACCACCGACCGAGGGTCACTACGAGCAGTACTTC.

This sequence joins TRBV28 and TRBJ1-2; no clear D gene. The CDR3 has 13 amino acids. Germline lookup yields CDR1 MDHEN and CDR2 SYDVKM. V lost 6 bases and J lost 2, with 10 bases in between. CDR3 residues: CASSTDGNYGYTF. CDR3 DNA sequence: TGTGCCAGCAGCACCGACGGGAACTATGGCTACACCTTC.

The chain combines TRBV30 with TRBJ2-7; TRBD2 matches 8 bases. Germline V gives CDR1 GTSNPN, CDR2 SVGIG (reference sequence). The junction had 8 bases not matched to a gene; V was cut back by 5 bases and J by 2 bases. The CDR3 covers 14 residues. CDR3 sequence reads: CAWGRPGGTYEQYF. Written as DNA, the CDR3 is TGTGCCTGGGGTCGCCCGGGAGGGACCTACGAGCAGTACTTC.

This chain links TRBV4-1 with TRBJ2-5; D gene ambiguous. The J call may be faulty, since TRBJ2-7 better matches the DNA end. This CDR3 is built from 16 residues. Germline V CDR1 and CDR2: MGHRA, YSYEKL. CDR3 DNA: TGCGCCAGCAGCCAAGAGGCCAGGCTTCTCTCCTACGAGCAGTACTTC. This encodes CASSQEARLLSYEQYF.

J is TRBJ1-4 and V is TRBV2; D call uncertain. The CDR3 runs to 13 residues. In germline, CDR1 is SNHLY, CDR2 FYNNEI. V shed 6 bases and J shed 5 bases, with 10 bases lying between them. CDR3 region: CASSLPQNEKLFF. CDR3 nucleotides: TGTGCCAGCAGCCTCCCACAGAATGAAAAACTGTTTTTT.

This clone was seen just once. The genes are TRBV19 and TRBJ2-3, with a weak D call TRBD1 (5 bases). The CDR3 has 14 residues. Trimming removed 4 bases at V and 5 bases at J, with 13 bases between. CDR1 is LNHDA, CDR2 SQIVND, per germline (reference sequence). CDR3 coding DNA: TGTGCCAGTAGTAGAGGACCAAGGGGAGATACGCAGTATTTT. It yields the protein CASSRGPRGDTQYF. The entire variable domain, with the rest obtained from reference TRBV19 and TRBJ2-3, is as follows: DGGITQSPKYLFRKEGQNVTLSCEQNLNHDAMYWYRQDPGQGLRLIYYSQIVNDFQKGDIAEGYSVSREKKESFPLTVTSAQKNPTAFYLCASSRGPRGDTQYFGPGTRLTVL.

This chain links TRBV6-5 with TRBJ1-2; D may be TRBD1 (6 bases). The germline V gene has CDR1 MNHEY and CDR2 SVGAGI. The germline V and J ends were trimmed by 2 bases and 6 bases, with 13 bases remaining between them. The CDR3 is 14 residues long. CDR3: CASSYGGQYNGYTF. The CDR3 DNA sequence: TGTGCCAGCAGTTACGGCGGACAGTACAATGGCTACACCTTC.

This clone appeared a few times. The rearrangement joins TRBV15 to TRBJ1-6; D is undetermined. Trimming shortened V by 0 bases and J by 10 bases, and 7 bases separated the two germline ends. Germline CDR1 is LNHNV and CDR2 is YYDKDF (reference sequence). This CDR3 comprises 13 residues. This CDR3 reads CATSRDRLSPLHF. For the CDR3, the DNA is TGTGCCACCAGCAGAGATCGGTTATCACCCCTCCACTTT.

A few counts support this clone. The chain carries TRBV2 and TRBJ2-4, with 9 bases fitting TRBD1. There are 13 residues in the CDR3. J lost 6 bases, V lost 7 bases, and 4 bases had no gene match. Germline-derived CDR1 and CDR2 are SNHLY and FYNNEI. CDR3 amino acids: CASMSGQGNIQYF. In DNA, the CDR3 is TGTGCCAGCATGTCGGGACAGGGAAACATTCAGTACTTC.

The rearrangement links TRBV7-8 to TRBJ1-3, with unresolved D. CDR1 is SGHVS and CDR2 is FQNEAQ in the germline V gene. V dropped 6 bases and J dropped 0 bases, with 15 bases sitting between them. CDR3 size: 16 residues. The CDR3 loop reads CASSPPRSGSGNTIYF. The CDR3 DNA reads as TGTGCCAGCAGTCCGCCCCGGTCAGGCTCTGGAAACACCATATATTTT.